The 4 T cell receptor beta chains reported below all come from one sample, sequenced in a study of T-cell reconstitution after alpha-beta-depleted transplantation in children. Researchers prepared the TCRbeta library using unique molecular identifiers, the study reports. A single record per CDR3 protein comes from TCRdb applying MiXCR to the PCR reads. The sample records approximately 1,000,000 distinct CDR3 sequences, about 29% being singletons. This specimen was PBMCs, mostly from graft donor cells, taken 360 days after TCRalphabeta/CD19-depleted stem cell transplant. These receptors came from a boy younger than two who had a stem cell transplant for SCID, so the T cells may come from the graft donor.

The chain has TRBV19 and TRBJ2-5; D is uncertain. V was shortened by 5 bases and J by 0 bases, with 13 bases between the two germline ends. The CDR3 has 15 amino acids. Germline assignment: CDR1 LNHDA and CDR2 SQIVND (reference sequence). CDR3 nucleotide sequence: TGTGCCAGTAGTCCCCGGATTGGGTACCAAGAGACCCAGTACTTC. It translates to CASSPRIGYQETQYF.

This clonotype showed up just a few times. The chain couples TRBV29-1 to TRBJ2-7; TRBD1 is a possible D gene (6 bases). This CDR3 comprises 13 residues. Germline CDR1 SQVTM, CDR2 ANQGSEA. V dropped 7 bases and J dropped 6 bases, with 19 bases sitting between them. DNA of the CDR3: TGCAGCGCCCAGACAGGACCCCTTTCCGAGCAGTACTTC. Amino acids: CSAQTGPLSEQYF.

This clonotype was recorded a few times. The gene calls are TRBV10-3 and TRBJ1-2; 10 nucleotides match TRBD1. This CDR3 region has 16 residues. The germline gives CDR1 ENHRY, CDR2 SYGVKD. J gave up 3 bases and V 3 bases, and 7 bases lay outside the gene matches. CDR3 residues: CAISDPGTGDYYGYTF. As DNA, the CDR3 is TGTGCCATCAGTGATCCCGGGACAGGGGATTACTATGGCTACACCTTC.

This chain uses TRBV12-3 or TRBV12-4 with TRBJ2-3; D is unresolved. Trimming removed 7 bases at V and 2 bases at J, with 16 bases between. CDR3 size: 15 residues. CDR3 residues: CASTNGPSVTDTQYF. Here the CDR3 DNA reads TGTGCCAGCACCAATGGACCTAGTGTCACAGATACGCAGTATTTT.